This T cell receptor (beta chain) came from a study of OX40 agonist ivuxolimab in advanced cancers. Study-level information: The dose of intravenous ivuxolimab that patients received every 2 weeks ranged from 0.01 to 10 mg/kg. Eligibility rules accepted prior anti-PD-1, anti-PD-L1 or anti-CTLA-4 therapy, and 35% to 40% had some.

The cohort excluded patients with autoimmune disease history or systemic immunosuppression. Sequencing was performed with immunoSEQ multiplex PCR; in TCRdb, only in-frame clones are kept and a portion is missing. Of around 36,000 clones listed, 70% to 85% are singletons. CDR1 and CDR2 (germline): MGHDK, SYGVNS. The CDR3 runs 16 residues. V was cut by 3 bases and J by 1 base, with 12 bases left in between. This specimen was CD4+ or CD8+ T cells sorted from blood, taken in a trial of the OX40 agonist ivuxolimab. This sequence originates from an adult with an advanced solid tumor such as melanoma, head and neck, liver or kidney cancer. V gene TRBV25-1 combines with J gene TRBJ2-2; D is unclear. The CDR3 coding sequence is TGTGCCAGCAGTGATACGCCCACCCTGAACACCGGGGAGCTGTTTTTT. This translates into CASSDTPTLNTGELFF.